This TCR beta chain comes out of a study of T cells after somatic rescue of genetic block. Clones were sequenced by immunoSEQ multiplex PCR, and TCRdb holds only the in-frame ones, with some missing. Of about 88,000 clones in the sample, about nine tenths were seen once. Sequencing was performed on peripheral blood mononuclear cells (PBMCs). This clonotype originated in a woman between 18 and 30 years old.

The CDR3 loop reads CASSPQGVIYTEAFF. In DNA, the CDR3 is TGTGCCAGCAGCCCTCAAGGGGTGATCTATACTGAAGCTTTCTTT. The chain recombines TRBV7-2 with TRBJ1-1; possibly TRBD1 for D (5 bases). This CDR3 is built from 15 residues. V was clipped by 5 bases and J by 5 bases, with 18 bases between them. CDR1 is SGHTA, CDR2 FQGNSA, per germline. Full variable domain (remainder filled in from reference TRBV7-2 and TRBJ1-1): GAGVSQSPSNKVTEKGKDVELRCDPISGHTALYWYRQSLGQGLEFLIYFQGNSAPDKSGLPSDRFSAERTGGSVSTLTIQRTQQEDSAVYLCASSPQGVIYTEAFFGQGTRLTVV.